The 21 T cell receptor beta chains below were found in one sample sequenced in a study of a mutant IDH1 vaccine in newly diagnosed glioma. Sequencing used immunoSEQ multiplex PCR; TCRdb keeps in-frame clones, though not all of them. The sample carries about 32,000 clones, approximately 89% recorded once. Time point given: week 47, end of study. Doses of 300 ug of mutant IDH1 20-mer peptide were given with topical imiquimod. Their recognized antigens are unknown. Sequences were derived from PBMCs, sampled from a glioma patient whose treatment included an IDH1 peptide vaccine. The receptors were sampled from a man aged 40-49 years with glioma.

The CDR3 nucleotides are TGCGCCAGCAGCCAAGTAAATTTTGTCGGGGTGTCTAATTCACCCCTCCACTTT. Protein: CASSQVNFVGVSNSPLHF. The chain links TRBV4-1 to TRBJ1-6, with D unresolved. Germline CDR1 reads MGHRA; CDR2 reads YSYEKL. The V end lost 1 base, the J end lost 6 bases, and 19 bases lay between the germline ends. The CDR3 is 18 amino acids.

V and J are TRBV27 and TRBJ1-4; D is undetermined. Germline CDR1 is MNHEY and CDR2 is SMNVEV (reference sequence). This CDR3 comprises 14 residues. Deletions cut 5 bases from V and 3 bases from J, with 10 bases between. The CDR3, as DNA: TGTGCCAGCAGTCCCTCCCCCGCTAATGAAAAACTGTTTTTT. Its translation: CASSPSPANEKLFF.

V usage is TRBV4-3 and J usage is TRBJ2-6; 10 nucleotides align to TRBD1. The junction had 10 bases not matched to a gene; V was cut back by 0 bases and J by 5 bases. Germline lookup yields CDR1 LGHNA and CDR2 YSLEER. The CDR3 is 19 residues long. CDR3 in amino acids: CASSQETGGARSRANVLTF. Written as DNA, the CDR3 is TGCGCCAGCAGCCAAGAGACAGGGGGCGCAAGAAGTCGGGCCAACGTCCTGACTTTC.

This clone was picked up a small number of times. Other DNA sequences from this sample encode an identical CDR3 as well. DNA for the CDR3: TGTGCCAGCAGCTCACAGGGCTACGAGCAGTACTTC. The encoded protein is CASSSQGYEQYF. This chain uses TRBV7-9 with TRBJ2-7; TRBD1 might be the D (6 bases). The germline V gene encodes CDR1 SEHNR and CDR2 FQNEAQ (reference sequence). V was pared by 4 bases and J by 3 bases, with 7 bases between. The length of the CDR3 is 12 residues.

CDR3 in DNA: TGCGCCAGCAGCCAAGAGACGGTTTCCCTTAGGGAGCAGTACTTC. It yields the protein CASSQETVSLREQYF. The rearrangement links TRBV4-3 to TRBJ2-7; D gene uncertain. Germline V gives CDR1 LGHNA, CDR2 YSLEER. This CDR3 spans 15 amino acids. V shed 0 bases and J shed 7 bases, with 16 bases lying between them.

The V and J genes are TRBV5-1 and TRBJ2-3; 16 bases line up with TRBD2. J gave up 3 bases and V 4 bases, and 5 bases lay outside the gene matches. The germline V gene encodes CDR1 SGHRS and CDR2 YFSETQ. This CDR3 is built from 17 residues. The CDR3 DNA follows: TGCGCCAGCAGCCCGGGACTAGCGGGAGGGCCGACAGATACGCAGTATTTT. Protein: CASSPGLAGGPTDTQYF.

The chain is built from TRBV15 and TRBJ2-1; D remains unclear. Trimming removed 5 bases from V and 4 bases from J, with 3 bases in between. Per the germline V gene, CDR1 is LNHNV and CDR2 is YYDKDF (reference sequence). The CDR3 is made up of 11 amino acids. CDR3 DNA sequence: TGTGCCACCAGCTTGTACAATGAGCAGTTCTTC. It translates to CATSLYNEQFF.

The sample holds one count of this clone. The rearrangement joins TRBV7-6 to TRBJ2-5; no clear D. There are 13 residues in the CDR3. Germline CDR1 reads SGHVS; CDR2 reads FNYEAQ. V dropped 2 bases and J dropped 5 bases, with 9 bases sitting between them. In nucleotides, the CDR3 is TGTGCCAGCAGCTTAAGGGCCGGTGAGACCCAGTACTTC. Its protein is CASSLRAGETQYF.

The chain employs TRBV28 and TRBJ2-6, with 7 nucleotides matching TRBD1. Trimming removed 5 bases from V and 6 bases from J; junction bases left unmatched: 13. The CDR3 is made up of 17 amino acids. Germline assignment: CDR1 MDHEN and CDR2 SYDVKM. The CDR3 region has the DNA TGTGCCAGCAGTCCTCCGACAGGGAGCATACCGGCCAACGTCCTGACTTTC. Translated: CASSPPTGSIPANVLTF.

The chain carries TRBV27 and TRBJ1-1, with 7 nucleotides matching TRBD1. In germline, CDR1 is MNHEY, CDR2 SMNVEV (reference sequence). V trimming: 5 bases; J trimming: 5 bases; junction bases outside the gene matches: 11. The CDR3 runs 15 residues. This chain's CDR3 is CASSPRTGTVTEAFF. Here the CDR3 DNA reads TGTGCCAGCAGTCCGCGGACAGGAACTGTAACTGAAGCTTTCTTT.

The chain uses TRBV7-3 and TRBJ2-7, with D perhaps matching TRBD1 (5 bases). Trimming cost V 3 bases and J 4 bases, with 13 bases left between them. In germline, CDR1 is SGHTA, CDR2 FQGTGA. This CDR3 is built from 14 residues. This CDR3 reads CASSLGPRKYEQYF. CDR3 DNA sequence: TGTGCCAGCAGCTTGGGGCCTCGGAAATACGAGCAGTACTTC.

This chain connects TRBV5-1 to TRBJ2-1, with 9 bases aligning to TRBD1. The CDR3 sequence is 15 residues long. Germline V lookup: CDR1 SGHRS, CDR2 YFSETQ. The trim removed 4 bases at V and 5 bases at J, leaving 7 bases unmatched. CDR3 protein: CASSLGQGPHNEQFF. The CDR3 DNA sequence: TGCGCCAGCAGCCTCGGACAGGGGCCGCACAATGAGCAGTTCTTC. The variable domain in full, with the rest retrieved from reference TRBV5-1 and TRBJ2-1, is KAGVTQTPRYLIKTRGQQVTLSCSPISGHRSVSWYQQTPGQGLQFLFEYFSETQRNKGNFPGRFSGRQFSNSRSEMNVSTLELGDSALYLCASSLGQGPHNEQFFGPGTRLTVL.

The chain is built from TRBV9 and TRBJ1-2; 7 bases align to TRBD1. Germline V gene sequence: CDR1 SGDLS, CDR2 YYNGEE. V shed 6 bases, J shed 5 bases, and the junction held 10 bases outside the gene matches. CDR3 length: 14 residues. CDR3 sequence (DNA): TGTGCCAGCACCTTCGGGACAGCCTCTTATGGCTACACCTTC. Protein: CASTFGTASYGYTF.

This chain joins TRBV6-5 and TRBJ2-3; 10 bases are shared with TRBD1. J was trimmed by 4 bases and V by 6 bases; bases with no gene match: 7. CDR3 length equals 15 residues. Germline V gene sequence: CDR1 MNHEY, CDR2 SVGAGI. The CDR3 coding sequence is TGTGCCAGCAGAAAGACAGGGGGCCAGCCAGATACGCAGTATTTT. This sequence encodes CASRKTGGQPDTQYF.

This clone is a singleton in its sample. The chain employs TRBV5-6 and TRBJ1-4; unclear D gene. V was cut by 0 bases and J by 7 bases, with 7 bases left in between. Germline-derived CDR1 and CDR2 are SGHDT and YYEEEE. This CDR3 has 13 amino acids. CDR3 in DNA: TGTGCCAGCAGCTTGGGTGGGAGTGAAAAACTGTTTTTT. Amino acid sequence: CASSLGGSEKLFF.

The chain couples TRBV14 to TRBJ1-2; tentative D call: TRBD1 (5 bases). The CDR3 sequence is 15 residues long. Deletions cut 1 base from V and 4 bases from J, with 13 bases between. CDR1 and CDR2 (germline): SGHDN, FVKESK. The CDR3 coding sequence is TGTGCCAGCAGCCAAGGACCTAGGGGCTTCTATGGCTACACCTTC. Amino acid sequence: CASSQGPRGFYGYTF. The whole variable domain, remainder taken from reference TRBV14 and TRBJ1-2, is EAGVTQFPSHSVIEKGQTVTLRCDPISGHDNLYWYRRVMGKEIKFLLHFVKESKQDESGMPNNRFLAERTGGTYSTLKVQPAELEDSGVYFCASSQGPRGFYGYTFGSGTRLTVV.

This chain connects TRBV25-1 to TRBJ2-1; 12 nucleotides agree with TRBD2. CDR1 is MGHDK and CDR2 is SYGVNS in the germline V gene. The V and J ends lost 2 bases and 4 bases, in that order; junction bases with no gene match: 3. CDR3 length: 16 residues. CDR3 sequence: CASSETGTSGYNEQFF. The CDR3 DNA reads as TGTGCCAGCAGTGAAACGGGGACTAGCGGGTACAATGAGCAGTTCTTC.

CDR3 sequence (DNA): TGTGCCAGCAGTTTCATGAGGGGGCAGGGGACCGGGGAGCTGTTTTTT. Translating gives CASSFMRGQGTGELFF. This chain joins TRBV27 and TRBJ2-2; 7 positions agree with TRBD1. The CDR3 covers 16 residues. Trimming cost V 3 bases and J 5 bases; bases outside gene matches: 9. CDR1 is MNHEY and CDR2 is SMNVEV in the germline V gene (reference sequence).

The chain couples TRBV7-2 to TRBJ2-5; TRBD2 matches at 9 bases. In germline, CDR1 is SGHTA, CDR2 FQGNSA. V lost 8 bases to trimming and J lost 0 bases; unmatched junction nucleotides: 1. CDR3 length: 13 residues. This CDR3 is CASGLANQETQYF. The CDR3 bases are TGTGCCAGCGGACTAGCGAACCAAGAGACCCAGTACTTC.

This clone came up once. This chain connects TRBV25-1 to TRBJ2-1; TRBD1 matches at 8 bases. The germline gives CDR1 MGHDK, CDR2 SYGVNS. J was trimmed by 7 bases and V by 3 bases; bases with no gene match: 8. The CDR3 covers 15 residues. CDR3 in amino acids: CASSEGTGSQNEQFF. The DNA for the CDR3 is TGTGCCAGCAGTGAGGGGACAGGTTCTCAGAATGAGCAGTTCTTC.

V gene TRBV5-6 combines with J gene TRBJ1-1; perhaps TRBD1 as D (5 bases). This CDR3 is built from 13 residues. V dropped 4 bases and J dropped 11 bases, with 18 bases sitting between them. CDR1 is SGHDT and CDR2 is YYEEEE in the germline V gene. CDR3 protein: CASSRGQGLTAFF. The CDR3 coding sequence is TGTGCCAGCAGCCGAGGACAAGGTTTGACTGCTTTCTTT.